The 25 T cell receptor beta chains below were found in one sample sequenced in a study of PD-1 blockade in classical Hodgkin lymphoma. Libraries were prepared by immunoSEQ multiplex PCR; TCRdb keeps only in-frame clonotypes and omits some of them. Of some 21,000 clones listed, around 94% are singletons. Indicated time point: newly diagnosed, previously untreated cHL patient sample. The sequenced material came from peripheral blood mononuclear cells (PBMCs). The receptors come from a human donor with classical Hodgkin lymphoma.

The CDR3 loop reads CASSLSRESQPQHF. In nucleotides, the CDR3 is TGTGCCAGCAGTTTAAGCAGGGAGAGTCAGCCCCAGCATTTT. This chain joins TRBV28 and TRBJ1-5; a weak D match, TRBD1 (5 bases). Trimming shortened V by 2 bases and J by 6 bases, and 11 bases separated the two germline ends. The germline CDR1 and CDR2 sequences are MDHEN and SYDVKM. The CDR3 is made up of 14 amino acids.

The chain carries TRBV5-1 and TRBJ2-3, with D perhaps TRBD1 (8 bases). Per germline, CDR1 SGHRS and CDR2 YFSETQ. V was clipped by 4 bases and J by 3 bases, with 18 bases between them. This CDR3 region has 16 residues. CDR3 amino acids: CASSPSTGGGTDTQYF. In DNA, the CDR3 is TGCGCCAGCAGCCCCAGCACAGGGGGAGGGACAGATACGCAGTATTTT.

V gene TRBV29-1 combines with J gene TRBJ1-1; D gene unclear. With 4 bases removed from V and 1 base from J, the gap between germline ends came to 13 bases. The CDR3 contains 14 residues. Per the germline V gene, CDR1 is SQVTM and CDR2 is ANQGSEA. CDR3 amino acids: CSVVFRHRNTEAFF. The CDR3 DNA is TGCAGCGTTGTATTTAGGCACCGGAACACTGAAGCTTTCTTT.

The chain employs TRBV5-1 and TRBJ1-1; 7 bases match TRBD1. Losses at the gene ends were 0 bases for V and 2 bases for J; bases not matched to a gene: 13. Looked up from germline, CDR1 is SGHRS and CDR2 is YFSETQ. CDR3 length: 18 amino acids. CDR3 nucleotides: TGCGCCAGCAGCTTGGCCTTGGGACAGCGAGGGGATAACACTGAAGCTTTCTTT. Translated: CASSLALGQRGDNTEAFF.

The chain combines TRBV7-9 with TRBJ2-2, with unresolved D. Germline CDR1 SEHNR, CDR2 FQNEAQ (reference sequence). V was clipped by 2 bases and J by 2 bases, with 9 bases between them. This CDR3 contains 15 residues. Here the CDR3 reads CASSLNRPNTGELFF. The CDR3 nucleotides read TGTGCCAGCAGCTTAAACAGACCCAACACCGGGGAGCTGTTTTTT.

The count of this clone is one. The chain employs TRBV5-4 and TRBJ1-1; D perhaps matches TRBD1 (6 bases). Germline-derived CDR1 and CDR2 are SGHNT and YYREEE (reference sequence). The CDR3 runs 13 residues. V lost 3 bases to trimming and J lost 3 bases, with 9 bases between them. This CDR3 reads CASSSRGDTEAFF. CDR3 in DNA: TGTGCCAGCAGCTCCAGGGGAGACACTGAAGCTTTCTTT.

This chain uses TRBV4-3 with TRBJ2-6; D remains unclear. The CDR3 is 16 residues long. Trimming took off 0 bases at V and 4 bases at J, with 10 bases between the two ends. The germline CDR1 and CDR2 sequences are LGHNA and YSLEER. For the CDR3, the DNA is TGCGCCAGCAGCCAAGATCCAGAATCCGGGGCCAACGTCCTGACTTTC. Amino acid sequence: CASSQDPESGANVLTF.

CDR3 sequence: CASSPEGYGYTF. The DNA of the CDR3 is TGTGCCAGCAGCCCGGAGGGGTATGGCTACACCTTC. The V gene is TRBV5-4, the J gene TRBJ1-2, with D perhaps matching TRBD1 (5 bases). This CDR3 comprises 12 residues. V shed 4 bases and J shed 5 bases, with 9 bases lying between them. The germline V gene encodes CDR1 SGHNT and CDR2 YYREEE (reference sequence).

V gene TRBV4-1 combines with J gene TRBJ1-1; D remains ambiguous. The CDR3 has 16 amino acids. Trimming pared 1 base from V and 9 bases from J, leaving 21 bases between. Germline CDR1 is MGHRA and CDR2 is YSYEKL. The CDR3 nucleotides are TGCGCCAGCAGCCAAGTCGACGTTATGGGGTATTGGAAAGCTTTCTTT. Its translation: CASSQVDVMGYWKAFF.

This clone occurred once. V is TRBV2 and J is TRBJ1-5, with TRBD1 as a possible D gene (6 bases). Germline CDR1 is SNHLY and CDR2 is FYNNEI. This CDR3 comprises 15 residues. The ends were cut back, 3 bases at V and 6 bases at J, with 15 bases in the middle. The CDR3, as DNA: TGTGCCAGCAGTGAGGGGGGGGCCTATAGTCAGCCCCAGCATTTT. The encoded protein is CASSEGGAYSQPQHF.

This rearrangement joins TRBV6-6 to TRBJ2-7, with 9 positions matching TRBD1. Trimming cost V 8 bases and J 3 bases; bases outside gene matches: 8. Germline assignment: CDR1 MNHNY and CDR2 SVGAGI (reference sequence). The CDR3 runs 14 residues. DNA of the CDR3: TGTGCCAGCTCTACCGGGACAGGGATCTACGAGCAGTACTTC. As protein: CASSTGTGIYEQYF.

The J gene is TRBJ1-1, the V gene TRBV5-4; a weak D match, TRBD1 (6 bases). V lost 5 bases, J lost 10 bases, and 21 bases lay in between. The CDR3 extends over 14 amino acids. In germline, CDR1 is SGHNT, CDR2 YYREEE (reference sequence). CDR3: CASSKRKGDMAAFF. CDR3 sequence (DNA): TGTGCCAGCAGTAAAAGGAAGGGGGATATGGCAGCTTTCTTT.

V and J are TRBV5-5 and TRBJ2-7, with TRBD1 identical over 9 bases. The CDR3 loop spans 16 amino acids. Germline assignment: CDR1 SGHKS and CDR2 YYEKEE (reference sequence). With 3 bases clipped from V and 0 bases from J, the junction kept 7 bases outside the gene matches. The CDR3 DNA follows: TGTGCCAGCAGCTCAATCCGGGACAGGGCCTCCTACGAGCAGTACTTC. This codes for CASSSIRDRASYEQYF.

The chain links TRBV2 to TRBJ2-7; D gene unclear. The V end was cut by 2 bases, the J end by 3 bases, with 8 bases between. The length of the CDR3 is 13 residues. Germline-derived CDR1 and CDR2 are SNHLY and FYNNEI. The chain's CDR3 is CASSESDYYEQYF. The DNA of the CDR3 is TGTGCCAGCAGTGAATCGGATTACTACGAGCAGTACTTC.

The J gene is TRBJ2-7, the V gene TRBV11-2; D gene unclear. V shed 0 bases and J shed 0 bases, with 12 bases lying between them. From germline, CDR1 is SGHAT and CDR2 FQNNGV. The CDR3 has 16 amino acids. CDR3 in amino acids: CASSLDRVAGSYEQYF. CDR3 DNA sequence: TGTGCCAGCAGCTTAGATCGAGTCGCCGGCTCCTACGAGCAGTACTTC.

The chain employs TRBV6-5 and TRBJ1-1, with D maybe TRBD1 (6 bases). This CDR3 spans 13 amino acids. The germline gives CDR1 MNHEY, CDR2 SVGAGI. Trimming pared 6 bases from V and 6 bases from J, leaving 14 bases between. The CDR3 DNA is TGTGCCAGCAGACCCACAGGGCTCGCTGAAGCTTTCTTT. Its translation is CASRPTGLAEAFF.

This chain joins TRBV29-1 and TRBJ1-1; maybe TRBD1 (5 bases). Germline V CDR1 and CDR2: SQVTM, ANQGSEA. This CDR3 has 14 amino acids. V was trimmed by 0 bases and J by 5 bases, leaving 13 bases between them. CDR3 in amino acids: CSVEERAGWTEAFF. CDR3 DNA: TGCAGCGTTGAAGAAAGGGCAGGGTGGACTGAAGCTTTCTTT. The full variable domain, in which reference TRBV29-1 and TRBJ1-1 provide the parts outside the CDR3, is SAVISQKPSRDICQRGTSLTIQCQVDSQVTMMFWYRQQPGQSLTLIATANQGSEATYESGFVIDKFPISRPNLTFSTLTVSNMSPEDSSIYLCSVEERAGWTEAFFGQGTRLTVV.

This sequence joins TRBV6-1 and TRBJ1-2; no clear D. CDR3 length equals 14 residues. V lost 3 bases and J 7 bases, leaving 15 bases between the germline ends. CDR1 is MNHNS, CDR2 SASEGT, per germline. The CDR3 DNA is TGTGCCAGCAGTGATAGTTCAGGAGCTAGTGGCTACACCTTC. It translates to CASSDSSGASGYTF.

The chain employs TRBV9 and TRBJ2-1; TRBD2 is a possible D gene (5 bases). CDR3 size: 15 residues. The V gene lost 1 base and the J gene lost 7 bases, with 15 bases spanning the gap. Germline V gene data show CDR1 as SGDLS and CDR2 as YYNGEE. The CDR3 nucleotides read TGTGCCAGCAGCGTATCGGGGTTTATTTCTAATGAGCAGTTCTTC. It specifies CASSVSGFISNEQFF.

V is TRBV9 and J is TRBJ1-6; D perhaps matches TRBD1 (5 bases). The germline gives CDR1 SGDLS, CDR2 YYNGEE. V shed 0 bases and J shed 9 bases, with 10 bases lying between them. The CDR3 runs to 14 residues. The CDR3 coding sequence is TGTGCCAGCAGCGTAGGGATCCAGGGTTCACCCCTCCACTTT. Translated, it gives CASSVGIQGSPLHF.

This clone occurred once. In nucleotides, the CDR3 is TGTGCCAGCAGCCCCCTCTACGAGCAGTACTTC. This codes for CASSPLYEQYF. The chain has TRBV7-9 and TRBJ2-7; no clear D. The CDR3 has 11 residues. Between the trimmed V and J ends, which lost 5 bases and 3 bases, there was a span of 5 bases. The germline CDR1 and CDR2 sequences are SEHNR and FQNEAQ (reference sequence).

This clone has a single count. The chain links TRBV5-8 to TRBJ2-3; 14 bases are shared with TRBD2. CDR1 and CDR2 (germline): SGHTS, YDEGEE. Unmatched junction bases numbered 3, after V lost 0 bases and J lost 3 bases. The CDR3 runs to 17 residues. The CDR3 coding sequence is TGTGCCAGCAGCTTGGGACTAGCGGGGGGGCAAACAGATACGCAGTATTTT. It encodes CASSLGLAGGQTDTQYF.

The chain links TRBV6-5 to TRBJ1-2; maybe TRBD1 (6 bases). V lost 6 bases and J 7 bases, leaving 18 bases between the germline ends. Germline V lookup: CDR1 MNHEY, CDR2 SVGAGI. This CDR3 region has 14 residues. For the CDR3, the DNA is TGTGCCAGCAGAGTCTTGGGGGGGCAGCTTGGCTACACCTTC. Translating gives CASRVLGGQLGYTF.

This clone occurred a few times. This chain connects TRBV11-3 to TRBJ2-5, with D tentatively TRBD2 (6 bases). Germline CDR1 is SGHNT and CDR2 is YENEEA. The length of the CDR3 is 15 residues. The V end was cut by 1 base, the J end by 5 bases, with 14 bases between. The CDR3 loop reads CASSLGSYRGETQYF. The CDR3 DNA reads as TGTGCCAGCAGCTTAGGATCGTATCGGGGGGAGACCCAGTACTTC.

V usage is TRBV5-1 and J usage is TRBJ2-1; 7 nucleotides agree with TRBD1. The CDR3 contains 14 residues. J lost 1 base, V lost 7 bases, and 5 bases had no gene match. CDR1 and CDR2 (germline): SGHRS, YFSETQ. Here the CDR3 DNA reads TGCGCCAGCCAGGACAGGAGTTCCTACAATGAGCAGTTCTTC. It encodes CASQDRSSYNEQFF.